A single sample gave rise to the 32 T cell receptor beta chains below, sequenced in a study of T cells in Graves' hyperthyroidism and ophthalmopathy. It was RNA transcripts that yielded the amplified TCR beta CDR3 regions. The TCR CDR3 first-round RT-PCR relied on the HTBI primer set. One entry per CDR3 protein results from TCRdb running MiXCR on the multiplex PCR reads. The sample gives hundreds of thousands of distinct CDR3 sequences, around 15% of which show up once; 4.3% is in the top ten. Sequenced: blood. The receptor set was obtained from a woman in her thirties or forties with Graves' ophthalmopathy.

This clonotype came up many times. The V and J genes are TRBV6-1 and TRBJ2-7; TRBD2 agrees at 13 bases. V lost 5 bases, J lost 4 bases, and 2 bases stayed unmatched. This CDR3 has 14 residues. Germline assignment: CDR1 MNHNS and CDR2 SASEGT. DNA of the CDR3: TGTGCCAGCAGTCCGGGACTAGCGGGATACGAGCAGTACTTC. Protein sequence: CASSPGLAGYEQYF.

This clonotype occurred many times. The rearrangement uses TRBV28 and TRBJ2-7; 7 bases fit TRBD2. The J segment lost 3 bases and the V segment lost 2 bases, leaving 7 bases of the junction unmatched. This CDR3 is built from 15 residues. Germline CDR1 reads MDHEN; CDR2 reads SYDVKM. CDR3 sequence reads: CASSLTGEGIYEQYF. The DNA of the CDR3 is TGTGCCAGCAGTTTAACCGGGGAGGGTATCTACGAGCAGTACTTC.

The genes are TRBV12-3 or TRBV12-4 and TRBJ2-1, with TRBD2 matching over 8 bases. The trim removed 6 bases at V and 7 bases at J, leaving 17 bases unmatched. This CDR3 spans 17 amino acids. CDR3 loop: CASSSGPGRARGNEQFF. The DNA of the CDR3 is TGTGCCAGCAGCTCTGGCCCCGGGAGGGCCCGGGGTAATGAGCAGTTCTTC.

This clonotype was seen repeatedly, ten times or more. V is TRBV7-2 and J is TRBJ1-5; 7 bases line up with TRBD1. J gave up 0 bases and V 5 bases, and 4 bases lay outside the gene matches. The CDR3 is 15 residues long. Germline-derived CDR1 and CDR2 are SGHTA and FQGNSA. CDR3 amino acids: CASSRQGFSNQPQHF. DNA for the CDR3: TGTGCCAGCAGCAGACAGGGTTTTAGCAATCAGCCCCAGCATTTT.

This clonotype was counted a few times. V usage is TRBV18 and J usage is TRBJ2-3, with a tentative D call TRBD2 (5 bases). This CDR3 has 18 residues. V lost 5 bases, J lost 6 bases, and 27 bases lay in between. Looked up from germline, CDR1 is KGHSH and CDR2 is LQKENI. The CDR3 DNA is TGTGCCAGCTCATCCCTACTACTCACTCAGGAGGAGAGGGATACGCAGTATTTT. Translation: CASSSLLLTQEERDTQYF.

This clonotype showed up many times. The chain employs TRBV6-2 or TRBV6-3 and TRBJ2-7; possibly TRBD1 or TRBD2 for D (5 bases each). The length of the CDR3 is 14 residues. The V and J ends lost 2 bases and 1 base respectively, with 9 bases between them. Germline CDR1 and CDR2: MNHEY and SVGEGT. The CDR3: CASSYEGRSYEQYF. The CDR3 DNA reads TGTGCCAGCAGTTACGAGGGGCGATCCTACGAGCAGTACTTC.

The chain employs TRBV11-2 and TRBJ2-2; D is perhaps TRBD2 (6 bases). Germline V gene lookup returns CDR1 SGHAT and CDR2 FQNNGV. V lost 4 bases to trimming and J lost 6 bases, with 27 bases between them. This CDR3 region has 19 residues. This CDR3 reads CASSWGGSGPPDLAGELFF. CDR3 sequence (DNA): TGTGCCAGCAGCTGGGGAGGCTCGGGACCCCCCGACCTGGCCGGGGAGCTGTTTTTT.

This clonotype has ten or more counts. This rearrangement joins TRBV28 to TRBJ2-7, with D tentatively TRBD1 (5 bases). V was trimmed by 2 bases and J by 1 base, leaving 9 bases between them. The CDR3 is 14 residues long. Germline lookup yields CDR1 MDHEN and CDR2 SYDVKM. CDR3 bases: TGTGCCAGCAGTTTACAAGGGGAATCCTACGAGCAGTACTTC. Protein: CASSLQGESYEQYF.

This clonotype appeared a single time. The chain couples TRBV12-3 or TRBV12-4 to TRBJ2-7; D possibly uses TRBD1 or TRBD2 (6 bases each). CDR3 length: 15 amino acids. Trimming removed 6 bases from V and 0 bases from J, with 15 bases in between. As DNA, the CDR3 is TGTGCCAGCAGATCGGGGGCAGGGGTCTCCTACGAGCAGTACTTC. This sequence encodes CASRSGAGVSYEQYF.

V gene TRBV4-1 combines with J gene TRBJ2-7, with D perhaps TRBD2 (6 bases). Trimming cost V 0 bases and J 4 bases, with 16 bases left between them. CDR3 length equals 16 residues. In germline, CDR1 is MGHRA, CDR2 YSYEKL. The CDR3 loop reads CASSQEMRGTRYEQYF. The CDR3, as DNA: TGCGCCAGCAGCCAAGAAATGCGGGGTACGAGATACGAGCAGTACTTC.

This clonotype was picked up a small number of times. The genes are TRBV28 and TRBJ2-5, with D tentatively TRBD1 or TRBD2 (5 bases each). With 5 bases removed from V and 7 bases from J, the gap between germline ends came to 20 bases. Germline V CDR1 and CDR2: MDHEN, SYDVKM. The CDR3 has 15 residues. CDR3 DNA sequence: TGTGCCAGCAGTCGACTATCGGGCTTTGGGGGGACCCAGTACTTC. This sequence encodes CASSRLSGFGGTQYF.

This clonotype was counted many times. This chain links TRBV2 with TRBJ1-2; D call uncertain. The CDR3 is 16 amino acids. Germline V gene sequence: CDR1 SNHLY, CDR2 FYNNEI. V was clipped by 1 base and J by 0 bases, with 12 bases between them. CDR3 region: CASSEGGSQANYGYTF. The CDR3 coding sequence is TGTGCCAGCAGTGAAGGCGGATCCCAGGCTAACTATGGCTACACCTTC.

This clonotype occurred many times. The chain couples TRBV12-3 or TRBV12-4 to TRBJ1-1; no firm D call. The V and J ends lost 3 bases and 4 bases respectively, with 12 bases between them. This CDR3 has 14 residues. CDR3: CASSFSGPVTEAFF. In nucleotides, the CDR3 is TGTGCCAGCAGTTTTTCGGGTCCAGTCACTGAAGCTTTCTTT.

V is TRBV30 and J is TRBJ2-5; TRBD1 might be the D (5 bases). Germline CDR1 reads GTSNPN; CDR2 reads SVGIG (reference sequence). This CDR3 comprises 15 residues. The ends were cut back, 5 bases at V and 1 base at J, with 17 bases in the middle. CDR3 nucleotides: TGTGCCTGGGGAGCTGGGGCAGGCCCCCAAGAGACCCAGTACTTC. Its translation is CAWGAGAGPQETQYF.

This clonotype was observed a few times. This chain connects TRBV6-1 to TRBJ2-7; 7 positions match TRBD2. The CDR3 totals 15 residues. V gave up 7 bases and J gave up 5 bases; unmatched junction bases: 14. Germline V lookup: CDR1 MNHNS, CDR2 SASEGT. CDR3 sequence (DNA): TGTGCCAGCATCAGGGCGGCGGGAGATCAGCACGAGCAGTACTTC. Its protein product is CASIRAAGDQHEQYF.

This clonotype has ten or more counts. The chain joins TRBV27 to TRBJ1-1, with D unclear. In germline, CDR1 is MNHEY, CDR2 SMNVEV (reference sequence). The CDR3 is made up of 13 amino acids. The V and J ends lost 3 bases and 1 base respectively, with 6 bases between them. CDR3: CASSFTQNTEAFF. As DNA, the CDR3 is TGTGCCAGCAGTTTTACACAGAACACTGAAGCTTTCTTT.

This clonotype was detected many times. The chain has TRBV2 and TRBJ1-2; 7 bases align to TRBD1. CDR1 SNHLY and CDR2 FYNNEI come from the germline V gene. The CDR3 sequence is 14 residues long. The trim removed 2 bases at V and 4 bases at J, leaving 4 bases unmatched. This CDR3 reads CASSESTGFYGYTF. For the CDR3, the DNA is TGTGCCAGCAGTGAATCGACAGGGTTCTATGGCTACACCTTC. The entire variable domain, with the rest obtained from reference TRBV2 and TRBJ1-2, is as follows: EPEVTQTPSHQVTQMGQEVILRCVPISNHLYFYWYRQILGQKVEFLVSFYNNEISEKSEIFDDQFSVERPDGSNFTLKIRSTKLEDSAMYFCASSESTGFYGYTFGSGTRLTVV.

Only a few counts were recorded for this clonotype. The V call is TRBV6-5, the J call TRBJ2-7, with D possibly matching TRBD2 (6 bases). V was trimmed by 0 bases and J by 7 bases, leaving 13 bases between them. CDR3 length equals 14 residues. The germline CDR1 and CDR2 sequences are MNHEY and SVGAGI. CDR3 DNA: TGTGCCAGCAGTTACTCGCGGGGCCCCCTGGAGCAGTACTTC. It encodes CASSYSRGPLEQYF.

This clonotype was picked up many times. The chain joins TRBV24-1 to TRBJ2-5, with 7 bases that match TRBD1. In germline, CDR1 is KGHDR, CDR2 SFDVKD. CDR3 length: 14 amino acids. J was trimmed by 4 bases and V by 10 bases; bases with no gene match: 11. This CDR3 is CATSGTVGRETQYF. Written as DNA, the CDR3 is TGTGCCACTTCCGGGACAGTGGGGAGAGAGACCCAGTACTTC.

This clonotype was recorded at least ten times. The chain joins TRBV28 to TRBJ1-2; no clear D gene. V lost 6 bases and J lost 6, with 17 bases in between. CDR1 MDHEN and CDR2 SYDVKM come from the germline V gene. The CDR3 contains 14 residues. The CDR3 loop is CASRVKTWNNGYTF. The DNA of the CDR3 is TGTGCCAGCAGGGTAAAAACTTGGAATAATGGCTACACCTTC.

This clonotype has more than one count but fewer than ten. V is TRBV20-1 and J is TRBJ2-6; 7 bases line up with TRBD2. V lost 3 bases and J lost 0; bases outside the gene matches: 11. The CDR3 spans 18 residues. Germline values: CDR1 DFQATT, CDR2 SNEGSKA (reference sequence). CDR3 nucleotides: TGCAGTGCTAGGCCCGCCGAGGGCGGGGGCTCTGGGGCCAACGTCCTGACTTTC. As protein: CSARPAEGGGSGANVLTF.

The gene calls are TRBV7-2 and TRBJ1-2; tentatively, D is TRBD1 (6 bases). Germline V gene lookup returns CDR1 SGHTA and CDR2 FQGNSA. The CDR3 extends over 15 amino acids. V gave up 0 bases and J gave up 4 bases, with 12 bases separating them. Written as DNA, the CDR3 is TGTGCCAGCAGCTTAGCCCGGGACACTATCTATGGCTACACCTTC. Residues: CASSLARDTIYGYTF.

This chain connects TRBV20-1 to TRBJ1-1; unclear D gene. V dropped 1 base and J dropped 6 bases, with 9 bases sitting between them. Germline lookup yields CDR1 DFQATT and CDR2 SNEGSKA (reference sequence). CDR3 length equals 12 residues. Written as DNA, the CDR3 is TGCAGTGCTAGAGGTCAGGTCTCTGAAGCTTTCTTT. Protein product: CSARGQVSEAFF.

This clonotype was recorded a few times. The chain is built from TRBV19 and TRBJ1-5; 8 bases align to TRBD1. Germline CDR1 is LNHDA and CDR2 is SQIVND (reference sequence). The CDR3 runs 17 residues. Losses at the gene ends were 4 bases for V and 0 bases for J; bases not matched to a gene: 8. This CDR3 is CASSTLPTGGSNQPQHF. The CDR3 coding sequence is TGTGCCAGTAGTACCCTACCCACAGGGGGTAGCAATCAGCCCCAGCATTTT.

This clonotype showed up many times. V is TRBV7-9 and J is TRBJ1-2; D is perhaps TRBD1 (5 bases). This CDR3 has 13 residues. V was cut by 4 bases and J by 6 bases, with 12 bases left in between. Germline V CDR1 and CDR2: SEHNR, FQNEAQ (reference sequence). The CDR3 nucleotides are TGTGCCAGCAGCTCAGGGCCTCGAAATGGCTACACCTTC. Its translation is CASSSGPRNGYTF.

CDR3 bases: TGTGCCAGTATTCGACTAGCGGGACTGCTTAAGGGGGAGCTGTTTTTT. Its protein product is CASIRLAGLLKGELFF. The chain is built from TRBV6-1 and TRBJ2-2, with 11 bases fitting TRBD2. The CDR3 spans 16 residues. Germline assignment: CDR1 MNHNS and CDR2 SASEGT. The V and J ends lost 9 bases and 8 bases, in that order; junction bases with no gene match: 14.

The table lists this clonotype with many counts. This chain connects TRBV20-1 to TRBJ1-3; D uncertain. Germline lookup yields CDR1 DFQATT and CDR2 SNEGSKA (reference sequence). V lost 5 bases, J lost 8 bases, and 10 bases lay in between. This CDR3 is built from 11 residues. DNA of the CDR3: TGCAGTGCTTACTATGGGGACACCATATATTTT. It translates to CSAYYGDTIYF.

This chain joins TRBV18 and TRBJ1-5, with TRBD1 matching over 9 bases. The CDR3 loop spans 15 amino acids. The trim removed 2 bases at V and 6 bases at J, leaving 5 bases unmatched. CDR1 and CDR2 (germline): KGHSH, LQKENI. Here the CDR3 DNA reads TGTGCCAGCTCACCAATGGGACAGGGCGGTCAGCCCCAGCATTTT. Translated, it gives CASSPMGQGGQPQHF.

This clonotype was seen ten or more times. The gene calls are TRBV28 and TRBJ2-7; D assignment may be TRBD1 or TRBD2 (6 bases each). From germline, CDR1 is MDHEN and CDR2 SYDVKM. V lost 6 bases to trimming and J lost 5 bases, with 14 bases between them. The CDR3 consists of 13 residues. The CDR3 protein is CASRSGGGDEQYF. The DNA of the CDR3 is TGTGCCAGCAGGTCCGGAGGGGGAGACGAGCAGTACTTC.

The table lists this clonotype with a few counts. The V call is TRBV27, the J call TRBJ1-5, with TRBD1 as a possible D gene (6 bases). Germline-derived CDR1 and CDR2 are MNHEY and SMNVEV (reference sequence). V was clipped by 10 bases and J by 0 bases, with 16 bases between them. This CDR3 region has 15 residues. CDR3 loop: CAISGATYSNQPQHF. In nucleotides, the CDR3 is TGTGCCATTTCAGGGGCCACTTATAGCAATCAGCCCCAGCATTTT.

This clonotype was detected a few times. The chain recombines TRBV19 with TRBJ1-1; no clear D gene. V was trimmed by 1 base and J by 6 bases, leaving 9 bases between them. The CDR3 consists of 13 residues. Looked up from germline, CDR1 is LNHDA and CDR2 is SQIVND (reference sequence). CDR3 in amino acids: CASSIGRAAEAFF. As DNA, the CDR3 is TGTGCCAGTAGTATAGGTAGAGCCGCTGAAGCTTTCTTT.

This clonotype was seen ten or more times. The CDR3 region has the DNA TGTGCCAGCAGTTACTCAGGGATCACTGAAGCTTTCTTT. Translation gives CASSYSGITEAFF. The gene calls are TRBV6-5 and TRBJ1-1; D gene unclear. The CDR3 totals 13 residues. Trimming pared 0 bases from V and 4 bases from J, leaving 6 bases between. CDR1 MNHEY and CDR2 SVGAGI come from the germline V gene.